The text below deals with one TCR beta chain. Its specificity is unknown. Germline V lookup: CDR1 SNHLY, CDR2 FYNNEI. The germline V and J ends were trimmed by 10 bases and 4 bases, with 16 bases remaining between them. This CDR3 is 14 amino acids long. This sample was included in a study of beta chain features in type 1 diabetes. There was one heparinised blood draw per donor, averaging roughly 0.12 L. All of the isolated RNA was reverse transcribed, so expressed TCRB transcripts were sequenced. Generated by immunoSEQ multiplex PCR, the TCRdb table keeps only in-frame clones and is missing some. The sample includes 38,000 or so clones, about two thirds of them seen just once. Overall study results and limits: Patients' naive, central memory and regulatory TCRB repertoires appeared more alike than those of healthy donors. Fewer junction insertions and more nucleotide deletions appeared in type 1 diabetes patients. cDNA-based reads could over-represent cells with high TCR expression.

The sample taken for sequencing was Tregs from blood. The receptor's source is a woman between 25 and 40 years old in good health. V usage is TRBV2 and J usage is TRBJ2-2; D may be TRBD1 (6 bases). CDR3: CATRRDTATGELFF. In nucleotides, the CDR3 is TGTGCCACCCGCCGGGACACCGCCACCGGGGAGCTGTTTTTT.